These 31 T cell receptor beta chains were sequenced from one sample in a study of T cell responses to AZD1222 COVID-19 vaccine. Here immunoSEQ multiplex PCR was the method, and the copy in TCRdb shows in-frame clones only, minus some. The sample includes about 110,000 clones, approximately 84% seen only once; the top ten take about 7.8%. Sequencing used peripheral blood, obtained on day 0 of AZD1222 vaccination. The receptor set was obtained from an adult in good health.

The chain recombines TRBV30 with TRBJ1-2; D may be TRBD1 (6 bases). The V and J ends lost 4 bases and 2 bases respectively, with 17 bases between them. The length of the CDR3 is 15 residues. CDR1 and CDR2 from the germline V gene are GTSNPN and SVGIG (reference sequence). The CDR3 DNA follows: TGTGCCTGGAACAGACAGGCCACAACAAACTATGGCTACACCTTC. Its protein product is CAWNRQATTNYGYTF.

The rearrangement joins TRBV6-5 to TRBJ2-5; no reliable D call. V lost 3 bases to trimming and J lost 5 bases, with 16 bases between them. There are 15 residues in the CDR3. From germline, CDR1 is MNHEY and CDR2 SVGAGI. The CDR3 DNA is TGTGCCAGCAGTTATGCAGCCCAATTGGGGGAGACCCAGTACTTC. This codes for CASSYAAQLGETQYF.

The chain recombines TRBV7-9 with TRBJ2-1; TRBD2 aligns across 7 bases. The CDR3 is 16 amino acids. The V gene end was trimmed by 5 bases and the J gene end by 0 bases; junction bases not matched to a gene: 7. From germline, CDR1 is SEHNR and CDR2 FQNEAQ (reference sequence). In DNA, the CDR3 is TGTGCCAGCAGCCCTATAGCGGGTAGCTCCTACAATGAGCAGTTCTTC. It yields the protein CASSPIAGSSYNEQFF.

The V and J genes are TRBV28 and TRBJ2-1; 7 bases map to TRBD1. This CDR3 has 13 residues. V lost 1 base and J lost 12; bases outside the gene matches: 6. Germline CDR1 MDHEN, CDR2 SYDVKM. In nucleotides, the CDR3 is TGTGCCAGCAGTTTATCGCCGACAGGGCGGCAGTTCTTC. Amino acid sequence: CASSLSPTGRQFF.

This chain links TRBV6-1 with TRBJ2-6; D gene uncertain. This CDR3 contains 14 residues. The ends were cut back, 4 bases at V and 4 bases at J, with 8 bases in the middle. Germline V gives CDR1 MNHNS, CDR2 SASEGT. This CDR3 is CASSGAGGANVLTF. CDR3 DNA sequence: TGTGCCAGCAGTGGAGCAGGCGGGGCCAACGTCCTGACTTTC.

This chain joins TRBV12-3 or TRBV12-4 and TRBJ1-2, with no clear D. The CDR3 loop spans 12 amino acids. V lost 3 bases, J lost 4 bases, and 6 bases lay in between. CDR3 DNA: TGTGCCAGCAGTTTGGGCCCCTATGGCTACACCTTC. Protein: CASSLGPYGYTF.

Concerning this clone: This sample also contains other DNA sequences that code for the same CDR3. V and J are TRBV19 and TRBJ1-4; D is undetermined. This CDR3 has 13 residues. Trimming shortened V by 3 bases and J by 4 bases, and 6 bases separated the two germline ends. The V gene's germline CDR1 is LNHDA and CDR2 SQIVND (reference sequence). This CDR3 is CASSIRSNEKLFF. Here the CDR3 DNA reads TGTGCCAGTAGTATCCGGAGTAATGAAAAACTGTTTTTT.

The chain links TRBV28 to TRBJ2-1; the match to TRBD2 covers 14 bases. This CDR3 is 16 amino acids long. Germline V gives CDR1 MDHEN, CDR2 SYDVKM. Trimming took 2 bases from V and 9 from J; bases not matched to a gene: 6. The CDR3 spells CASSLGGTSGSFEQFF. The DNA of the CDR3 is TGTGCCAGCAGTTTAGGGGGGACTAGCGGGAGTTTTGAGCAGTTCTTC.

The CDR3 spells CASSQDRGDTEAFF. For the CDR3, the DNA is TGTGCCAGCAGCCAGGACCGGGGGGACACTGAAGCTTTCTTT. The chain has TRBV6-5 and TRBJ1-1; tentatively, D is TRBD1 (5 bases). The germline V gene encodes CDR1 MNHEY and CDR2 SVGAGI. Trimming cost V 6 bases and J 3 bases, with 14 bases left between them. The CDR3 is 14 amino acids.

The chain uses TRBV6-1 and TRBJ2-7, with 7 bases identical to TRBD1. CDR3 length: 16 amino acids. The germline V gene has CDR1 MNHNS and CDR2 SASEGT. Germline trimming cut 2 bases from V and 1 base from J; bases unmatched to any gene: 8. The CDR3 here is CASSELSLGQSYEQYF. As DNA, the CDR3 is TGTGCCAGCAGTGAACTTTCACTGGGACAGTCCTACGAGCAGTACTTC.

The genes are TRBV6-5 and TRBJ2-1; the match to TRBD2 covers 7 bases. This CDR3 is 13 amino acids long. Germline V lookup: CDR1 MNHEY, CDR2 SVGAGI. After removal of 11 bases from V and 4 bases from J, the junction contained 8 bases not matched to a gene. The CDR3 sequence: CAAWASGYNEQFF. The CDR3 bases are TGTGCCGCGTGGGCTAGCGGATACAATGAGCAGTTCTTC.

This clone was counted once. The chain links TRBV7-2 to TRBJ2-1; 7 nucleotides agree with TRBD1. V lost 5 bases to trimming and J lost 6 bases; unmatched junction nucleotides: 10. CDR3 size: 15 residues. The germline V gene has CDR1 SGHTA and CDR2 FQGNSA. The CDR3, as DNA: TGTGCCAGCAGCCCAACAAACACAGGGGTCAATGAGCAGTTCTTC. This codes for CASSPTNTGVNEQFF.

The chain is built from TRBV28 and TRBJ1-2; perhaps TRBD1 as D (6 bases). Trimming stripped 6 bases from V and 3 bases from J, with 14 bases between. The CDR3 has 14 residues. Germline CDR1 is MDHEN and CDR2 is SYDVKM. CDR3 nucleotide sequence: TGTGCCAGCAGCCTGGGGGGGCAGGACTATGGCTACACCTTC. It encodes CASSLGGQDYGYTF.

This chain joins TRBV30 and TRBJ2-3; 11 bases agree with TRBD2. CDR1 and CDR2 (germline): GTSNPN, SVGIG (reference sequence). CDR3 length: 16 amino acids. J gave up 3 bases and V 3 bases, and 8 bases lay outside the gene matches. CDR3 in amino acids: CAWSSIAGGPTDTQYF. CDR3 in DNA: TGTGCCTGGAGCTCTATAGCGGGAGGGCCAACAGATACGCAGTATTTT.

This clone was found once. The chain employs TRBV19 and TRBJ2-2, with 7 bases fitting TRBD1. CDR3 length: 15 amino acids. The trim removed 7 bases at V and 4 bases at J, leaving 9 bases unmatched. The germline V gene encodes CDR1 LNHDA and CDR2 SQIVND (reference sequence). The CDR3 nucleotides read TGTGCCAGTACCCAGACAGGGTTGTTCACCGGGGAGCTGTTTTTT. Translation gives CASTQTGLFTGELFF.

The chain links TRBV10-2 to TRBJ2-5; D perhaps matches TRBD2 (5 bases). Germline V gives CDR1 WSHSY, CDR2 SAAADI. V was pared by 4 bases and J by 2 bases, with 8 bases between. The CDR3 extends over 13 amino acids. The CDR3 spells CASSAGEQETQYF. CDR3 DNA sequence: TGCGCCAGCAGTGCCGGGGAACAAGAGACCCAGTACTTC.

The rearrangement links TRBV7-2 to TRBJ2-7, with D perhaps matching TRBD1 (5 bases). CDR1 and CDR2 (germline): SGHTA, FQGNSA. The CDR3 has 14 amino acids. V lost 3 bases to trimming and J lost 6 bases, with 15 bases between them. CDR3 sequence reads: CASSFDRLGLEQYF. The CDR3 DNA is TGTGCCAGCAGCTTCGATCGTCTGGGGCTCGAGCAGTACTTC.

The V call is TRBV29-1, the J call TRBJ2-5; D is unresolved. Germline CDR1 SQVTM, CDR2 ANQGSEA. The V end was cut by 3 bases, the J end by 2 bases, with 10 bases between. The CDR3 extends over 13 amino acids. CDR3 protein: CSVDRNLQETQYF. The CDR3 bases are TGCAGCGTTGACCGCAACTTACAAGAGACCCAGTACTTC.

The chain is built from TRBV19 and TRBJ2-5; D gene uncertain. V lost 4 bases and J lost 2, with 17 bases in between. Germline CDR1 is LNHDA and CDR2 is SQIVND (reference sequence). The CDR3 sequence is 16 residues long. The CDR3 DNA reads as TGTGCCAGTAGTACCAAAGGCCTGAGGAATCAAGAGACCCAGTACTTC. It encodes CASSTKGLRNQETQYF.

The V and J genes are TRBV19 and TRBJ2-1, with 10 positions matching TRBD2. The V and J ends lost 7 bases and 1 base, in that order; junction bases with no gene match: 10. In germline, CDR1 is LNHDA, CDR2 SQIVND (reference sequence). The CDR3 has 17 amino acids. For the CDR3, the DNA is TGTGCCAGTACCGATGGGGGTAGCGGGAGGTCCTACAATGAGCAGTTCTTC. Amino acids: CASTDGGSGRSYNEQFF.

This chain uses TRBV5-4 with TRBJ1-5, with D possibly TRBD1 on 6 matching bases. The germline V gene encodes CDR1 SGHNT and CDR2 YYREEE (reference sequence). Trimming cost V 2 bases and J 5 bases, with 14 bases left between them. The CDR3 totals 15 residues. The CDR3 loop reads CASSLDGQPHQPQHF. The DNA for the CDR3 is TGTGCCAGCAGCTTAGATGGACAGCCCCATCAGCCCCAGCATTTT.

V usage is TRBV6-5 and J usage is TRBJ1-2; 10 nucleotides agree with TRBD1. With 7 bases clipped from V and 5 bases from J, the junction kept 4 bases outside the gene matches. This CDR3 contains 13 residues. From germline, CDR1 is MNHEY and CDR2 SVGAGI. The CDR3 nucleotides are TGTGCCAGCAATCCGGGACAGGGGTATGGCTACACCTTC. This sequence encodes CASNPGQGYGYTF.

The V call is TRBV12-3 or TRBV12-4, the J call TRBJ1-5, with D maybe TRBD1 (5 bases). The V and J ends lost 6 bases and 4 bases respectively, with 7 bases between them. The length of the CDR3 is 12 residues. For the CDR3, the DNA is TGTGCCAGCAGCTGGGGGAATCAGCCCCAGCATTTT. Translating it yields CASSWGNQPQHF.

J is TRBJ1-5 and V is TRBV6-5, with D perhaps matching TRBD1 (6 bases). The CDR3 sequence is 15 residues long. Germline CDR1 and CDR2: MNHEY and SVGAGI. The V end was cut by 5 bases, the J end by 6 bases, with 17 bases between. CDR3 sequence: CASSPLAEGGQPQHF. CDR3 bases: TGTGCCAGCAGTCCCCTAGCGGAGGGGGGTCAGCCCCAGCATTTT.

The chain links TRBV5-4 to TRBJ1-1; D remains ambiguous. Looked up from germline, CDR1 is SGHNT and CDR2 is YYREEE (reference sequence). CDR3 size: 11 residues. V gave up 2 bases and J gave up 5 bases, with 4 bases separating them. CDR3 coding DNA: TGTGCCAGCAGCTTTGGAACTGAAGCTTTCTTT. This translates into CASSFGTEAFF.

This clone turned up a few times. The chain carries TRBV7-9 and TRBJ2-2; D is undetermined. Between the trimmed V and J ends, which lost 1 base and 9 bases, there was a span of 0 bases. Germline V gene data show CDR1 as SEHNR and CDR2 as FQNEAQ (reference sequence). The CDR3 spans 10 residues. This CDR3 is CASSLGELFF. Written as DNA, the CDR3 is TGTGCCAGCAGCTTAGGGGAGCTGTTTTTT.

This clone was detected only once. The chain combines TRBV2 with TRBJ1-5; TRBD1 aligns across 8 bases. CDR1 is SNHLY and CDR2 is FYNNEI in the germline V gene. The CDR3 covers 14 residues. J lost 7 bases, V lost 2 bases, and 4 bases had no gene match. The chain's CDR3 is CASSEQGAGQPQHF. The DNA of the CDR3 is TGTGCCAGCAGTGAACAGGGGGCAGGGCAGCCCCAGCATTTT.

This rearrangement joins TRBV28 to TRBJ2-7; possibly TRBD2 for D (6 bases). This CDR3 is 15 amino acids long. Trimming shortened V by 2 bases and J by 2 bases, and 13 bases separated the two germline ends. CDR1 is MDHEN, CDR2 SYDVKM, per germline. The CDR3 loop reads CASSLHGGGPYEQYF. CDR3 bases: TGTGCCAGCAGTTTACATGGCGGAGGGCCCTACGAGCAGTACTTC.

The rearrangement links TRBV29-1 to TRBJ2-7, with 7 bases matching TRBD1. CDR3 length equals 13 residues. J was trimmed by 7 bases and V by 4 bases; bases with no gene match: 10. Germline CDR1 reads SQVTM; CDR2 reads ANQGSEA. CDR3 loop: CSVGPTGAREQYF. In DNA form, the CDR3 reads TGCAGCGTTGGGCCCACAGGGGCGCGGGAGCAGTACTTC.

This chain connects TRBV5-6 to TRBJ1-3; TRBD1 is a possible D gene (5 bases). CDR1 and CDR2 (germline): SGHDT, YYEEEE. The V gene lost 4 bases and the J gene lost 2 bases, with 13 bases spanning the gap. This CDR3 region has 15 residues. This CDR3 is CASSPVGETGNTIYF. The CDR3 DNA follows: TGTGCCAGCAGCCCCGTGGGGGAAACTGGAAACACCATATATTTT.

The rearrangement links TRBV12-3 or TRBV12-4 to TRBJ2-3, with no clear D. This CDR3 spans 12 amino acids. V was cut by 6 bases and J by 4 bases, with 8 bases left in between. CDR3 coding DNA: TGTGCCAGCAGGCCCATCGCAGATACGCAGTATTTT. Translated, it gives CASRPIADTQYF.